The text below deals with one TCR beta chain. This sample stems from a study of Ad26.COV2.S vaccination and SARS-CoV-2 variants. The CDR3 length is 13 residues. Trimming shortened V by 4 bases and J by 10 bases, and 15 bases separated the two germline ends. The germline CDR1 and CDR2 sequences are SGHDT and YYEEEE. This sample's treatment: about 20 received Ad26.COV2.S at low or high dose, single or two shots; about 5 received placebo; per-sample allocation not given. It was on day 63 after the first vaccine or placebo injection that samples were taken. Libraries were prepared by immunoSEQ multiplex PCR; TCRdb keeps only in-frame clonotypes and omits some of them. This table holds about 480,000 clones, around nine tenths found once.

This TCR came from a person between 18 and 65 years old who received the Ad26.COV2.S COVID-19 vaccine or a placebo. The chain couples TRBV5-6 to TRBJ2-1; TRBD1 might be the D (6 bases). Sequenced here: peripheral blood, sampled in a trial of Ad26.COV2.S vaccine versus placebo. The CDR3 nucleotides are TGTGCCAGCAGCCTGGGTGTTACAGGGGAGCAGTTCTTC. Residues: CASSLGVTGEQFF.